At least ten counts were recorded for the clone carrying this T cell receptor beta chain. The antigen remains undetermined. The source of the sample is a study of T-cell reconstitution after alpha-beta-depleted transplantation in children. General study findings and limits: At day 60, the high TCRbeta diversity found in some patients originated from recipient T cells and thymic progenitors that had survived.

The CDR3 has 15 amino acids. Trimming removed 3 bases at V and 5 bases at J, with 11 bases between. The germline V gene has CDR1 LGHDT and CDR2 YNNKEL (reference sequence). During its preparation, the TCRbeta library received unique molecular identifiers. TCRdb analysed the PCR reads with MiXCR anew, one entry per CDR3 protein. The repertoire includes around 440,000 distinct CDR3 sequences, more than 9% of them detected once, and about 2.1% sits in the top ten. The specimen comprised PBMCs, sampled before TCRalphabeta/CD19-depleted stem cell transplant. The chain carries TRBV3-1 and TRBJ1-6, with D tentatively TRBD1 (5 bases). This TCR came from a child aged 2-15 years with inherited bone marrow failure, due to receive a stem cell transplant. CDR3 sequence: CASSQKGKDNSPLHF. The CDR3 DNA reads TGTGCCAGCAGCCAGAAGGGGAAGGATAATTCACCCCTCCACTTT.